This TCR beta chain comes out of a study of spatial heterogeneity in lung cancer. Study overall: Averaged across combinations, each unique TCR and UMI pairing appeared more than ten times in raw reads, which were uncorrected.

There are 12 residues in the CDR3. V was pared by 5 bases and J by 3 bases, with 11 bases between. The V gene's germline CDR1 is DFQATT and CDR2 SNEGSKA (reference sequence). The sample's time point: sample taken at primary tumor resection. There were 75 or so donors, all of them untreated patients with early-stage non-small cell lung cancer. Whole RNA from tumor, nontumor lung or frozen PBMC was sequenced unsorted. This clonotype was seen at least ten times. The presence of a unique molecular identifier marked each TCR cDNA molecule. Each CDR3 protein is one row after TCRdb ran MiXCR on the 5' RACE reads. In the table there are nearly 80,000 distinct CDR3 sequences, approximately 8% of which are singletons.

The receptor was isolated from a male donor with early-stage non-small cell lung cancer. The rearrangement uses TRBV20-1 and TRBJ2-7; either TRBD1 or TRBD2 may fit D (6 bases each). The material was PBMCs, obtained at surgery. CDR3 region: CSAEGGGYEQYF. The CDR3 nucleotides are TGCAGTGCTGAAGGGGGAGGCTACGAGCAGTACTTC.